The sequence of this TCR beta chain was determined in a study of control samples from healthy donors and cancer patients. The germline V gene has CDR1 LNHDA and CDR2 SQIVND (reference sequence). J gave up 3 bases and V 5 bases, and 4 bases lay outside the gene matches. This CDR3 spans 13 amino acids. Sequencing was performed with immunoSEQ multiplex PCR; in TCRdb, only in-frame clones are kept and a portion is missing. The sample includes around 180,000 clones, around nine tenths seen only once; the top ten take over 4%. The clonotype comes from a woman between 25 and 40 years old in good health. The sample was blood. The V and J genes are TRBV19 and TRBJ2-7, with 7 nucleotides matching TRBD1. The chain's CDR3 is CASSPRTGYEQYF. For the CDR3, the DNA is TGTGCCAGTAGTCCGAGGACAGGCTACGAGCAGTACTTC.